This TCR beta chain was recovered during a study of T cell clonotyping in hematopoietic cell transplantation. A note on this clone: Its antigen is unidentified.

Method: immunoSEQ multiplex PCR; TCRdb's copy keeps in-frame clones and lacks some. The repertoire holds about 9,000 clones, with around 85% as singletons. Stated time point: recipient sample about 28 days before transplant, after cytoreduction. This CDR3 spans 16 amino acids. V was cut by 8 bases and J by 1 base, with 18 bases left in between. Germline assignment: CDR1 MDHEN and CDR2 SYDVKM. Regarding the study as a whole: Graft donor and pretransplant recipient Inverse Simpson Index values predicted broader posttransplant TCR diversity.

The source of this sequence is a man in his sixties with acute myeloid leukemia. Some clones in this sample may be carry-over from other donors' samples. Source: peripheral blood mononuclear cells, taken before stem cell transplant. The chain has TRBV28 and TRBJ1-5; D unclear. CDR3 nucleotides: TGTGCCAGCTCAAAGGGTTTGGAAGGGAGCAATCAGCCCCAGCATTTT. Translation gives CASSKGLEGSNQPQHF.